This TCR beta chain originates from a study of blood T cell repertoires in COVID-19. About the research overall: Researchers got acute and convalescent COVID-19 samples from the United States, Italy and Spain.

Trimming at V came to 6 bases and at J to 1 base, leaving 7 bases not matched to a gene. The CDR3 is made up of 15 amino acids. Germline V CDR1 and CDR2: LNHDA, SQIVND (reference sequence). Sequencing used immunoSEQ multiplex PCR; TCRdb keeps in-frame clones, though not all of them. This repertoire shows about 200,000 clones, roughly four fifths found once; its top ten account for 8% to 9%. Sequencing was performed on peripheral blood. The clonotype comes from an elderly woman with COVID-19, enrolled during active disease. This chain links TRBV19 with TRBJ1-1; TRBD1 agrees at 8 bases. The CDR3 nucleotides are TGTGCCAGTAGGAGGATGACAGGGGCGAACACTGAAGCTTTCTTT. Encoded protein: CASRRMTGANTEAFF.